These 2 T cell receptor beta chains share one sample of origin, sequenced in a study of technical replicates of blood from a handful of donors. Libraries were prepared by immunoSEQ multiplex PCR; TCRdb keeps only in-frame clonotypes and omits some of them. The table lists about 82,000 clones, about 93% of them singletons, with approximately 0.41% in the top ten. Sequencing used T cells isolated from PBMCs. The origin of the receptors is a human donor in good health.

The chain carries TRBV5-1 and TRBJ2-2, with a weak D call TRBD1 (5 bases). Germline V gene lookup returns CDR1 SGHRS and CDR2 YFSETQ. Deletions cut 1 base from V and 1 base from J, with 8 bases between. The CDR3 is made up of 15 amino acids. The CDR3 sequence is CASSLITGNTGELFF. For the CDR3, the DNA is TGCGCCAGCAGCTTGATTACAGGGAACACCGGGGAGCTGTTTTTT.

Notes on this clone: At the DNA level, this CDR3 is encoded by other sequences in the same sample as well. The chain couples TRBV18 to TRBJ1-1; no clear D. Trimming took off 6 bases at V and 0 bases at J, with 5 bases between the two ends. The CDR3 has 12 amino acids. Germline CDR1 is KGHSH and CDR2 is LQKENI. The CDR3 here is CASSAVNTEAFF. The CDR3 region has the DNA TGTGCCAGCTCCGCGGTGAACACTGAAGCTTTCTTT.